This T cell receptor beta chain was sequenced during a study of blood T cell repertoires in COVID-19. Study as a whole: Sources were T cells, B-cell-depleted T cells, or PBMCs; the material itself was cDNA or gDNA.

Clones were sequenced by immunoSEQ multiplex PCR, and TCRdb holds only the in-frame ones, with some missing. The repertoire holds over 20,000 clones, approximately 83% seen once, with approximately 7% in the top ten. Trimming stripped 6 bases from V and 2 bases from J, with 2 bases between. Per the germline V gene, CDR1 is KGHDR and CDR2 is SFDVKD. The length of the CDR3 is 11 residues. The chain links TRBV24-1 to TRBJ2-3; D is unclear. The clonotype was recovered from a human donor in a cohort sampled during active COVID-19. Sequencing input: peripheral blood. CDR3 nucleotide sequence: TGTGCCACCAGTCTCACAGATACGCAGTATTTT. Amino acids: CATSLTDTQYF.